What follows are 13 T cell receptor beta chains derived from one specimen sequenced in a study of identifying expanded T cells in peripheral blood. Clones were read by immunoSEQ multiplex PCR, and TCRdb kept only the in-frame ones, dropping some. The sample shows 81,000 or so clones, about four fifths of them seen only once. The sequencing sample was made of blood. Receptors originate from a person aged 18 to 75 in good health.

V is TRBV10-3 and J is TRBJ2-5; D unclear. CDR1 is ENHRY and CDR2 is SYGVKD in the germline V gene. With 6 bases removed from V and 2 bases from J, the gap between germline ends came to 10 bases. The CDR3 is 13 residues long. The CDR3 bases are TGTGCCATCAGCCTCAGCGTTCAAGAGACCCAGTACTTC. Its translation: CAISLSVQETQYF.

The chain recombines TRBV6-5 with TRBJ2-7; TRBD2 aligns across 9 bases. The CDR3 runs 15 residues. The germline V gene encodes CDR1 MNHEY and CDR2 SVGAGI. Unmatched junction bases numbered 7, after V lost 4 bases and J lost 3 bases. The CDR3 reads CASSSPGTSSYEQYF. CDR3 nucleotide sequence: TGTGCCAGCAGTTCGCCTGGGACTAGCAGCTACGAGCAGTACTTC.

The chain joins TRBV5-4 to TRBJ2-1; 12 bases agree with TRBD2. CDR1 is SGHNT, CDR2 YYREEE, per germline (reference sequence). The CDR3 loop spans 15 amino acids. V shed 4 bases and J 5 bases; nucleotides not matched to a gene: 4. The CDR3 nucleotides read TGTGCCAGCAGCCTAGCGGGAGGGCCCAACAATGAGCAGTTCTTC. Translated, it gives CASSLAGGPNNEQFF.

Turning to this clone: The identical CDR3 is also encoded by other nucleotide sequences in the sample. V and J are TRBV9 and TRBJ1-1; no definite D call. This CDR3 has 13 residues. The V and J ends lost 0 bases and 2 bases respectively, with 5 bases between them. CDR1 SGDLS and CDR2 YYNGEE come from the germline V gene. CDR3 residues: CASSVVVNTEAFF. The CDR3 coding sequence is TGTGCCAGCAGCGTAGTAGTAAACACTGAAGCTTTCTTT.

V is TRBV19 and J is TRBJ1-4; D might be TRBD1 (5 bases). V was trimmed by 7 bases and J by 0 bases, leaving 6 bases between them. The CDR3 spans 13 residues. Germline V gives CDR1 LNHDA, CDR2 SQIVND (reference sequence). The CDR3 nucleotides read TGTGCCAGTACAGGGACAACTAATGAAAAACTGTTTTTT. It yields the protein CASTGTTNEKLFF.

V usage is TRBV7-3 and J usage is TRBJ2-1, with 9 bases aligning to TRBD1. CDR3 length equals 15 residues. V gave up 5 bases and J gave up 4 bases; unmatched junction bases: 6. Germline CDR1 is SGHTA and CDR2 is FQGTGA. The CDR3 DNA reads TGTGCCAGCAGCATACGGGACAGGGTGTACAATGAGCAGTTCTTC. Translation: CASSIRDRVYNEQFF.

The chain employs TRBV5-1 and TRBJ2-5, with 10 positions matching TRBD2. The CDR3 has 17 amino acids. Germline trimming cut 3 bases from V and 3 bases from J; bases unmatched to any gene: 11. Germline CDR1 reads SGHRS; CDR2 reads YFSETQ. This CDR3 reads CASSSQTGTSDKETQYF. In nucleotides, the CDR3 is TGCGCCAGCAGCTCTCAAACCGGGACTAGCGATAAAGAGACCCAGTACTTC. Full variable domain (rest looked up from reference TRBV5-1 and TRBJ2-5): KAGVTQTPRYLIKTRGQQVTLSCSPISGHRSVSWYQQTPGQGLQFLFEYFSETQRNKGNFPGRFSGRQFSNSRSEMNVSTLELGDSALYLCASSSQTGTSDKETQYFGPGTRLLVL.

This clone was observed once. The V gene is TRBV5-1, the J gene TRBJ2-1, with D uncertain. Germline CDR1 reads SGHRS; CDR2 reads YFSETQ. The CDR3 sequence is 14 residues long. V lost 4 bases and J 3 bases, leaving 11 bases between the germline ends. The CDR3 DNA reads as TGCGCCAGCAGCCCTGGTACTAACTACAATGAGCAGTTCTTC. Translating gives CASSPGTNYNEQFF.

This chain links TRBV7-2 with TRBJ1-6, with unresolved D. CDR3 length equals 14 residues. Trimming removed 3 bases from V and 10 bases from J, with 13 bases in between. Germline V lookup: CDR1 SGHTA, CDR2 FQGNSA. The CDR3 DNA is TGTGCCAGCAGCTTGAGGGCAACGGTCTCACCCCTCCACTTT. Translation gives CASSLRATVSPLHF.

The J gene is TRBJ2-7, the V gene TRBV7-9; TRBD2 matches at 7 bases. The CDR3 sequence is 13 residues long. Germline CDR1 SEHNR, CDR2 FQNEAQ (reference sequence). Germline trimming cut 8 bases from V and 6 bases from J; bases unmatched to any gene: 10. This CDR3 is CASCGSLPCEQYF. As DNA, the CDR3 is TGTGCCAGCTGCGGGAGCCTTCCTTGCGAGCAGTACTTC.

Comments on this clone: The junction and the germline gene differ at one end; a read error may be behind it. The chain couples TRBV6-1 to TRBJ1-1, with no clear D. CDR3 length equals 13 residues. CDR1 MNHNS and CDR2 SASEGT come from the germline V gene. CDR3 in amino acids: CASTEDGNTEAFF. The CDR3 DNA reads as TGTGCCAGCACTGAAGACGGGAACACTGAAGCTTTCTTT.

This chain uses TRBV19 with TRBJ1-4; tentative D call: TRBD1 (5 bases). Trimming cost V 9 bases and J 0 bases, with 8 bases left between them. The CDR3 consists of 13 residues. Germline V CDR1 and CDR2: LNHDA, SQIVND (reference sequence). CDR3 sequence reads: CASRGTTNEKLFF. The CDR3 DNA sequence: TGTGCCAGCCGGGGGACAACTAATGAAAAACTGTTTTTT.

This chain links TRBV6-5 with TRBJ2-5, with D possibly TRBD2 on 5 matching bases. In germline, CDR1 is MNHEY, CDR2 SVGAGI. V lost 2 bases, J lost 4 bases, and 8 bases lay in between. The CDR3 contains 13 residues. In DNA, the CDR3 is TGTGCCAGCAGTTACGGCGGGCTAGAGACCCAGTACTTC. This gives the protein CASSYGGLETQYF.